In its sample, the clone carrying this T cell receptor (beta chain) was seen a few times. This sample is part of a study of blood T cell repertoires in COVID-19. Study summary: Italy, Spain and the United States were the sources of the convalescent and acute COVID-19 samples. Sources were T cells, B-cell-depleted T cells, or PBMCs; the material itself was cDNA or gDNA.

Seattle patients were enrolled during active infection and followed longitudinally. Original methodology: Reference gene primer amplification gave nucleated cell count estimates. The assay was immunoSEQ multiplex PCR, and TCRdb's table has in-frame clones only and misses some. For V, J and clone size, that table is used; D and trimming come from the DNA. The data show 150,000 to 200,000 clones, about 82% seen once. Input material: peripheral blood. The sequence came from a man in his 60s with COVID-19, enrolled during active disease.

CDR3 coding DNA: TGTGCCAGCAGTGAAGCGGAGCGGCATAATTCACCCCTCCACTTT. Residues: CASSEAERHNSPLHF. The gene calls are TRBV2 and TRBJ1-6; D not certain. Trimming stripped 0 bases from V and 5 bases from J, with 8 bases between. Germline V gene sequence: CDR1 SNHLY, CDR2 FYNNEI. This CDR3 comprises 15 residues.